Below are 32 T cell receptor beta chains sequenced from a single sample in a study of OX40 agonist ivuxolimab in advanced cancers. Profiling relied on immunoSEQ multiplex PCR, and the TCRdb table lists in-frame clones only, not all of them. The table lists some 33,000 clones, about four fifths of them singletons, with 20% to 25% in the top ten. The sequencing here drew on CD4+ or CD8+ T cells sorted from blood, taken in a trial of the OX40 agonist ivuxolimab. These receptors were collected from an adult with an advanced solid tumor such as melanoma, head and neck, liver or kidney cancer.

The rearrangement uses TRBV7-9 and TRBJ2-7; D may be TRBD2 (6 bases). CDR3 length equals 16 residues. Germline V gene lookup returns CDR1 SEHNR and CDR2 FQNEAQ (reference sequence). V was trimmed by 4 bases and J by 0 bases, leaving 16 bases between them. The CDR3 protein is CASSSSGTAISYEQYF. In DNA form, the CDR3 reads TGTGCCAGCAGCTCTTCCGGGACTGCTATCTCCTACGAGCAGTACTTC.

The chain couples TRBV28 to TRBJ2-7; 8 bases are a match to TRBD1. CDR3 size: 14 residues. Germline loops: CDR1 MDHEN, CDR2 SYDVKM. The J segment lost 3 bases and the V segment lost 6 bases, leaving 7 bases of the junction unmatched. The CDR3 region is CASRQPGTGYEQYF. The CDR3 bases are TGTGCCAGCAGACAACCCGGGACAGGCTACGAGCAGTACTTC.

The rearrangement uses TRBV7-2 and TRBJ2-5; 9 bases are a match to TRBD1. V gave up 5 bases and J gave up 2 bases; unmatched junction bases: 9. Germline V lookup: CDR1 SGHTA, CDR2 FQGNSA. The CDR3 is 16 amino acids. The CDR3 loop reads CASSPGQGSSQETQYF. The CDR3 region has the DNA TGTGCCAGCAGCCCGGGACAGGGCTCATCTCAAGAGACCCAGTACTTC.

Written as DNA, the CDR3 is TGTGCCAGCAGCCCCGGACTGGAATACAATGAGCAGTTCTTC. As protein: CASSPGLEYNEQFF. The J gene is TRBJ2-1, the V gene TRBV9; tentatively, D is TRBD2 (5 bases). Trimming left V 4 bases short and J 4 bases short, with 12 bases between. This CDR3 is 14 amino acids long. Germline assignment: CDR1 SGDLS and CDR2 YYNGEE.

The chain employs TRBV28 and TRBJ2-4, with 10 bases aligning to TRBD1. Unmatched junction bases numbered 3, after V lost 2 bases and J lost 2 bases. Germline V CDR1 and CDR2: MDHEN, SYDVKM. The CDR3 consists of 16 residues. The CDR3 sequence is CASSLGQGGPKNIQYF. The DNA for the CDR3 is TGTGCCAGCAGTTTAGGACAGGGGGGTCCCAAAAACATTCAGTACTTC. The entire variable domain, with the rest obtained from reference TRBV28 and TRBJ2-4, is as follows: DVKVTQSSRYLVKRTGEKVFLECVQDMDHENMFWYRQDPGLGLRLIYFSYDVKMKEKGDIPEGYSVSREKKERFSLILESASTNQTSMYLCASSLGQGGPKNIQYFGAGTRLSVL.

The chain has TRBV15 and TRBJ1-2; a possible D gene is TRBD1 (6 bases). Per germline, CDR1 LNHNV and CDR2 YYDKDF (reference sequence). This CDR3 is built from 14 residues. V gave up 7 bases and J gave up 7 bases, with 19 bases separating them. The CDR3 here is CATNPLRGGIGYTF. The CDR3, as DNA: TGTGCCACCAACCCTCTTAGGGGGGGCATTGGCTACACCTTC.

CDR3 DNA: TGCGCCAGCAGCCAAGAACAGGGGAATCAGCCCCAGCATTTT. Its translation: CASSQEQGNQPQHF. The rearrangement uses TRBV4-1 and TRBJ1-5; 7 positions match TRBD1. J gave up 4 bases and V 0 bases, and 0 bases lay outside the gene matches. The CDR3 has 14 residues. CDR1 MGHRA and CDR2 YSYEKL come from the germline V gene.

V and J are TRBV13 and TRBJ2-7; maybe TRBD2 (5 bases). The CDR3 length is 17 residues. V lost 0 bases and J 2 bases, leaving 17 bases between the germline ends. Germline V gives CDR1 PRHDT, CDR2 FYEKMQ (reference sequence). CDR3 loop: CASSLGGRFGRAYEQYF. CDR3 coding DNA: TGTGCCAGCAGCTTAGGCGGAAGATTTGGGCGGGCCTACGAGCAGTACTTC. The complete variable domain, with remaining parts taken from reference TRBV13 and TRBJ2-7, reads AAGVIQSPRHLIKEKRETATLKCYPIPRHDTVYWYQQGPGQDPQFLISFYEKMQSDKGSIPDRFSAQQFSDYHSELNMSSLELGDSALYFCASSLGGRFGRAYEQYFGPGTRLTVT.

This chain joins TRBV4-1 and TRBJ1-1, with D possibly matching TRBD1 (5 bases). The CDR3 spans 15 residues. CDR1 and CDR2 (germline): MGHRA, YSYEKL. V was trimmed by 3 bases and J by 2 bases, leaving 13 bases between them. The CDR3 DNA sequence: TGCGCCAGCAGCCAGTTCCGGGACCCAAACACTGAAGCTTTCTTT. Its translation is CASSQFRDPNTEAFF.

The chain links TRBV25-1 to TRBJ1-2; no definite D call. CDR3 length: 13 residues. Germline assignment: CDR1 MGHDK and CDR2 SYGVNS. V lost 3 bases and J 4 bases, leaving 9 bases between the germline ends. The CDR3 DNA follows: TGTGCCAGCAGTGATGAAGAAAGCTATGGCTACACCTTC. It is translated as CASSDEESYGYTF.

This chain joins TRBV2 and TRBJ1-1; TRBD1 might be the D (6 bases). Germline V CDR1 and CDR2: SNHLY, FYNNEI. Trimming cost V 11 bases and J 5 bases, with 15 bases left between them. The CDR3 totals 12 residues. The CDR3 sequence: CAGRGGRTEAFF. The CDR3 nucleotides read TGTGCCGGGAGAGGGGGTCGGACTGAAGCTTTCTTT.

The chain is built from TRBV5-3 and TRBJ2-7, with 7 bases aligning to TRBD2. TRBV5-3 is treated as an ORF (open reading frame) with a function not yet certain. With V trimmed by 4 bases and J by 1 base, 11 bases remained unmatched. The CDR3 has 16 amino acids. This chain's CDR3 is CARSLTNSGASYEQYF. The CDR3 DNA follows: TGTGCCAGAAGCCTTACTAACAGCGGGGCTTCCTACGAGCAGTACTTC.

The chain joins TRBV6-1 to TRBJ1-1, with 11 positions matching TRBD1. This CDR3 spans 13 amino acids. From germline, CDR1 is MNHNS and CDR2 SASEGT. Trimming took 11 bases from V and 4 from J; bases not matched to a gene: 6. The CDR3 DNA sequence: TGTGCCTCCAGGGACAGGGGGGGCACTGAAGCTTTCTTT. Its protein is CASRDRGGTEAFF.

This clone was detected once. This rearrangement joins TRBV9 to TRBJ2-2; TRBD1 aligns across 9 bases. From germline, CDR1 is SGDLS and CDR2 YYNGEE. J lost 4 bases, V lost 3 bases, and 7 bases had no gene match. The CDR3 contains 16 residues. In nucleotides, the CDR3 is TGTGCCAGCAGCGGCCCTGACAGGGGGGCCACCGGGGAGCTGTTTTTT. As protein: CASSGPDRGATGELFF. Full variable domain (missing parts from reference TRBV9 and TRBJ2-2): DSGVTQTPKHLITATGQRVTLRCSPRSGDLSVYWYQQSLDQGLQFLIQYYNGEERAKGNILERFSAQQFPDLHSELNLSSLELGDSALYFCASSGPDRGATGELFFGEGSRLTVL.

CDR3 sequence reads: CASSNLGVPLYEQYF. The CDR3 coding sequence is TGTGCCAGCAGCAACTTGGGGGTCCCACTGTACGAGCAGTACTTC. This sequence joins TRBV21-1 and TRBJ2-7. TRBV21-1 is given as a pseudogene. This CDR3 is built from 15 residues.

The chain has TRBV11-2 and TRBJ1-4, with no clear D. V was shortened by 0 bases and J by 8 bases, with 7 bases between the two germline ends. Germline V CDR1 and CDR2: SGHAT, FQNNGV. This CDR3 is built from 13 residues. The CDR3 sequence is CASSLEITEKLFF. CDR3 nucleotide sequence: TGTGCCAGCAGCTTAGAGATAACAGAAAAACTGTTTTTT.

This chain links TRBV9 with TRBJ1-2; D is ambiguous. The V and J ends lost 3 bases and 9 bases respectively, with 9 bases between them. Germline V lookup: CDR1 SGDLS, CDR2 YYNGEE. The CDR3 length is 11 residues. CDR3 DNA sequence: TGTGCCAGCAGCGCAAGCAAGAGCTACACCTTC. Protein sequence: CASSASKSYTF. The entire variable domain, with the rest obtained from reference TRBV9 and TRBJ1-2, is as follows: DSGVTQTPKHLITATGQRVTLRCSPRSGDLSVYWYQQSLDQGLQFLIQYYNGEERAKGNILERFSAQQFPDLHSELNLSSLELGDSALYFCASSASKSYTFGSGTRLTVV.

The chain is built from TRBV13 and TRBJ1-6; no firm D call. This CDR3 contains 12 residues. V was pared by 3 bases and J by 8 bases, with 5 bases between. Germline lookup yields CDR1 PRHDT and CDR2 FYEKMQ (reference sequence). CDR3 nucleotides: TGTGCCAGCAGCTTTAAGGATTCACCCCTCCACTTT. It is translated as CASSFKDSPLHF.

The chain couples TRBV11-2 to TRBJ2-1; 9 bases are a match to TRBD2. Germline CDR1 reads SGHAT; CDR2 reads FQNNGV. V lost 0 bases and J lost 3; bases outside the gene matches: 3. The CDR3 totals 16 residues. This chain's CDR3 is CASSLDYSGSYNEQFF. The CDR3 region has the DNA TGTGCCAGCAGCTTAGATTATAGCGGGAGCTACAATGAGCAGTTCTTC.

V and J are TRBV19 and TRBJ2-3, with 12 nucleotides matching TRBD2. The germline gives CDR1 LNHDA, CDR2 SQIVND (reference sequence). This CDR3 spans 17 amino acids. The V and J ends lost 5 bases and 4 bases, in that order; junction bases with no gene match: 10. This CDR3 is CASSSRLAGVWADTQYF. CDR3 coding DNA: TGTGCCAGTAGTTCCCGACTAGCGGGAGTATGGGCAGATACGCAGTATTTT.

V gene TRBV4-1 combines with J gene TRBJ1-1, with unresolved D. V was trimmed by 0 bases and J by 11 bases, leaving 19 bases between them. The germline V gene has CDR1 MGHRA and CDR2 YSYEKL. The CDR3 spans 15 residues. The CDR3 protein is CASSQEAGSQIGAFF. In nucleotides, the CDR3 is TGCGCCAGCAGCCAAGAAGCCGGGAGTCAAATTGGGGCTTTCTTT.

This clone was detected once. The chain recombines TRBV5-4 with TRBJ2-7; 8 positions match TRBD1. The CDR3 length is 14 residues. V lost 4 bases and J lost 3; bases outside the gene matches: 6. CDR1 is SGHNT, CDR2 YYREEE, per germline (reference sequence). CDR3 residues: CASSAGTGFYEQYF. The CDR3 DNA sequence: TGTGCCAGCAGCGCCGGGACAGGATTCTACGAGCAGTACTTC.

This clone was picked up a small number of times. This chain uses TRBV27 with TRBJ1-1; D is uncertain. The CDR3 sequence is 12 residues long. Trimming removed 2 bases at V and 6 bases at J, with 7 bases between. Germline V gives CDR1 MNHEY, CDR2 SMNVEV (reference sequence). CDR3 sequence (DNA): TGTGCCAGCAGTTTACCTGGATCTGAAGCTTTCTTT. It yields the protein CASSLPGSEAFF.

This chain links TRBV27 with TRBJ2-3; 7 nucleotides line up with TRBD2. The V gene end was trimmed by 5 bases and the J gene end by 1 base; junction bases not matched to a gene: 6. The CDR3 spans 15 residues. The germline V gene has CDR1 MNHEY and CDR2 SMNVEV (reference sequence). CDR3 sequence: CASSGREAGTDTQYF. The CDR3 bases are TGTGCCAGCAGTGGCCGGGAGGCGGGCACAGATACGCAGTATTTT.

The gene calls are TRBV19 and TRBJ2-3; the D gene could be TRBD1 or TRBD2 (5 bases each). This CDR3 spans 14 amino acids. From germline, CDR1 is LNHDA and CDR2 SQIVND (reference sequence). V shed 6 bases and J shed 2 bases, with 12 bases lying between them. CDR3 nucleotides: TGTGCCAGTAGCACCGGGACCTCCACAGATACGCAGTATTTT. Encoded protein: CASSTGTSTDTQYF.

The V call is TRBV27, the J call TRBJ1-1; D ambiguous. Germline CDR1 MNHEY, CDR2 SMNVEV (reference sequence). V was cut by 6 bases and J by 7 bases, with 9 bases left in between. The CDR3 is made up of 11 amino acids. CDR3 residues: CASSQGLEAFF. CDR3 coding DNA: TGTGCCAGCAGCCAAGGACTTGAAGCTTTCTTT.

This CDR3 is CASSPGAGGPYNEQFF. For the CDR3, the DNA is TGTGCCAGCTCCCCAGGGGCGGGAGGGCCCTACAATGAGCAGTTCTTC. The chain has TRBV18 and TRBJ2-1, with 9 nucleotides matching TRBD2. CDR1 and CDR2 from the germline V gene are KGHSH and LQKENI. The CDR3 length is 16 residues. V was pared by 6 bases and J by 2 bases, with 8 bases of the junction left unmatched.

V and J are TRBV7-9 and TRBJ2-7; 11 bases align to TRBD2. Germline V gene sequence: CDR1 SEHNR, CDR2 FQNEAQ (reference sequence). V shed 5 bases, J shed 5 bases, and the junction held 2 bases outside the gene matches. The CDR3 is made up of 13 amino acids. In DNA form, the CDR3 reads TGTGCCAGCAGCCAGACTAGCGGGGACGAGCAGTACTTC. This translates into CASSQTSGDEQYF.

This chain uses TRBV10-2 with TRBJ2-1; D unclear. V was pared by 6 bases and J by 6 bases, with 9 bases between. The CDR3 is 12 residues long. The germline V gene encodes CDR1 WSHSY and CDR2 SAAADI. CDR3 sequence (DNA): TGCGCCAGCAGAGGGATGGGCAATGAGCAGTTCTTC. It encodes CASRGMGNEQFF.

V is TRBV28 and J is TRBJ2-3; D call uncertain. The V and J ends lost 3 bases and 1 base respectively, with 8 bases between them. The CDR3 is 14 residues long. CDR1 and CDR2 (germline): MDHEN, SYDVKM. As DNA, the CDR3 is TGTGCCAGCAGTTTCCGGAGTCGCACAGATACGCAGTATTTT. Translating it yields CASSFRSRTDTQYF.

This rearrangement joins TRBV28 to TRBJ2-7, with 7 bases that match TRBD1. This CDR3 spans 14 amino acids. V trimming: 2 bases; J trimming: 0 bases; junction bases outside the gene matches: 1. The germline gives CDR1 MDHEN, CDR2 SYDVKM. The CDR3 here is CASSLGTASYEQYF. The CDR3 DNA is TGTGCCAGCAGTTTAGGGACAGCCTCCTACGAGCAGTACTTC. Supplemented by reference TRBV28 and TRBJ2-7, the full variable domain reads DVKVTQSSRYLVKRTGEKVFLECVQDMDHENMFWYRQDPGLGLRLIYFSYDVKMKEKGDIPEGYSVSREKKERFSLILESASTNQTSMYLCASSLGTASYEQYFGPGTRLTVT.

V and J are TRBV6-1 and TRBJ1-1, with D uncertain. The V gene's germline CDR1 is MNHNS and CDR2 SASEGT. Trimming removed 0 bases from V and 6 bases from J, with 14 bases in between. The CDR3 has 15 amino acids. As DNA, the CDR3 is TGTGCCAGCAGTGAAGCGCCAGATGTCAACTCTGAAGCTTTCTTT. It is translated as CASSEAPDVNSEAFF.